The entry below gives a single TCR beta chain sequence along with its context. Its antigen is currently unknown. This entry comes from a study of response to subunit inactivated influenza vaccine. General study points: The authors proposed limited new T cell recruitment per seasonal influenza vaccination.

The CDR3 runs to 18 residues. Looked up from germline, CDR1 is LNHNV and CDR2 is YYDKDF (reference sequence). V lost 2 bases, J lost 0 bases, and 7 bases stayed unmatched. TCRdb processed the RT-PCR reads anew with MiXCR; each CDR3 protein has one entry. The sample contains roughly 290,000 distinct CDR3 sequences, around a fifth of which appear only once. The sequencing here drew on PBMCs from blood, taken less than 22 months after vaccination. The chain links TRBV15 to TRBJ1-5, with 10 bases matching TRBD1. This TCR derives from a man aged 45 to 75 who received an inactivated influenza vaccine. The CDR3 DNA reads TGTGCCACCAGCAGACTGACAGGGGGCCCCTATAGCAATCAGCCCCAGCATTTT. Translated, it gives CATSRLTGGPYSNQPQHF.